The sample holds a few counts of the clone carrying this TCR beta chain. Its antigen is unknown. This specimen belongs to a study of cytomegalovirus exposure and HLA in healthy donors. About the study: The study placed around 85% of its approximately 400 genotyped donors in the Caucasian-associated ancestry cluster.

Study-level findings and limits: In an earlier analysis, about 87% or about 30%: the productive usage of most TCR beta V segments. Researchers had no immune exposure information except CMV serostatus available.

Germline V gene sequence: CDR1 GTSNPN, CDR2 SVGIG (reference sequence). The germline V and J ends were trimmed by 7 bases and 8 bases, with 20 bases remaining between them. The CDR3 runs 13 residues. The PCR used 60 Vbeta and 13 Jbeta primers. The method was immunoSEQ multiplex PCR; TCRdb's version includes in-frame clones alone and lacks a portion of them. The sample carries tens of thousands of clones, under 90% recorded once. The sequence was collected from a woman aged 18-29 years in good health and CMV-seronegative. The sequenced material came from PBMCs. The chain recombines TRBV30 with TRBJ1-2, with D unclear. In DNA, the CDR3 is TGTGCCTCCGACCGGTACGGTGGGCTCGGCTACACCTTC. The encoded protein is CASDRYGGLGYTF.